This TCR beta chain appears in the sequencing data of a study of shared clonotypes between healthy human individuals. Overall study context: Ranging from 18 to 49 in age, donors were two women and a few men. Three plates each covered CD4 naive and memory; CD8 naive two, CD8 memory one. General observations from the study: It was the non-shared clonotypes that had lower generation probabilities than clonotypes shared by all four donors.

The DNA input per sorted-subset replicate PCR was 200 ng, corresponding to tens of thousands of T cell genomes. Sequencing was performed with immunoSEQ multiplex PCR; in TCRdb, only in-frame clones are kept and a portion is missing. Of approximately 2.5 million clones in the sample, 85% to 95% are singletons; the top ten hold about 0.13%. V was trimmed by 3 bases and J by 7 bases, leaving 7 bases between them. Per germline, CDR1 SGHNT and CDR2 YYREEE (reference sequence). This CDR3 is built from 12 residues. As regards this clone: Its target is not known.

The sequence came from a man aged 18 to 29 in good health. This chain connects TRBV5-4 to TRBJ2-2, with D unresolved. The sequencing input was naive CD4+ T cells sorted from blood. Subset reported: CD45RA+ positively selected. The CDR3: CASSWAVGELFF. As DNA, the CDR3 is TGTGCCAGCAGCTGGGCCGTCGGGGAGCTGTTTTTT.